This note documents a single T cell receptor (beta chain) sequence. Its antigen remains unknown. This entry belongs to a study of lymphopenia after photon versus proton radiotherapy. General study results and limits: After lymphocyte nadir, photon-treated repertoires showed oligoclonal expansion, especially CD8+ Temra. Proton therapy kept repertoires fairly stable, unlike photons, which gained effector/memory cells. Larger post-nadir TCR diversity loss correlated inversely with survival in deceased patients. Survival link was tested only in deceased patients; proton benefit remains a possibility.

Germline CDR1 is MDHEN and CDR2 is SYDVKM. CDR3 length: 15 amino acids. J lost 6 bases, V lost 2 bases, and 7 bases had no gene match. The assay was immunoSEQ multiplex PCR, and TCRdb's table has in-frame clones only and misses some. The profile shows 25,000 to 35,000 clones, 89% of them singletons. The sequenced sample was peripheral blood, obtained from a patient treated with proton-based radiotherapy. This TCR was sampled from a woman in her 70s with pancreatic cancer. Some clones in this sample may be carry-over from other donors' samples. The chain employs TRBV28 and TRBJ1-2, with TRBD1 identical over 9 bases. CDR3 protein: CASSLAITGGHGYTF. Written as DNA, the CDR3 is TGTGCCAGCAGTTTAGCCATTACAGGGGGCCATGGCTACACCTTC.